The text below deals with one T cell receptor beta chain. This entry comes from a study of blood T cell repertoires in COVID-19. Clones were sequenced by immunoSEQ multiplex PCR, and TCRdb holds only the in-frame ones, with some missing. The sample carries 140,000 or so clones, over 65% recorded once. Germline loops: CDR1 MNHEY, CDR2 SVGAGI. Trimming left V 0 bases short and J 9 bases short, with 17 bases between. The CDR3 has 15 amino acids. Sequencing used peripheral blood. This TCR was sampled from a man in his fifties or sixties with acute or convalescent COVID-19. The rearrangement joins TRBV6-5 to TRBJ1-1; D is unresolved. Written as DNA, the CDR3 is TGTGCCAGCAGTTACTCGCTTACGAACGGTCCTAAAGCTTTCTTT. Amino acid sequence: CASSYSLTNGPKAFF.